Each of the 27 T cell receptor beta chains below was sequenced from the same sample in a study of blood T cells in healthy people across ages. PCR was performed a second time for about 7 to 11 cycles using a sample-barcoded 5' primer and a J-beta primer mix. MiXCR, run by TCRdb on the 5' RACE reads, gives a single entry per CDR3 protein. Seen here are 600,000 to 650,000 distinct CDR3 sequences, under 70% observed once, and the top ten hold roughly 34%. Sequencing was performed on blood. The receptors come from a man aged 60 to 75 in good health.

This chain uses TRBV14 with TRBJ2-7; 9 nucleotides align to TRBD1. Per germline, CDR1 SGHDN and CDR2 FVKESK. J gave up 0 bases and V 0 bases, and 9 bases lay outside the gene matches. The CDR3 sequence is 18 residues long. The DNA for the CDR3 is TGTGCCAGCAGCCAAGATGGCTGGATGACAGGGGGCTCCTACGAGCAGTACTTC. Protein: CASSQDGWMTGGSYEQYF.

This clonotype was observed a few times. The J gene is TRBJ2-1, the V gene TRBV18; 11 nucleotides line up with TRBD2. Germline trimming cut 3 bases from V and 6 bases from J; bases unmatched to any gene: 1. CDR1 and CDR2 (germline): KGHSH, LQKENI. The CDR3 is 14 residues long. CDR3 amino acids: CASSPGTSGNEQFF. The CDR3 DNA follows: TGTGCCAGCTCACCGGGGACTAGCGGCAATGAGCAGTTCTTC.

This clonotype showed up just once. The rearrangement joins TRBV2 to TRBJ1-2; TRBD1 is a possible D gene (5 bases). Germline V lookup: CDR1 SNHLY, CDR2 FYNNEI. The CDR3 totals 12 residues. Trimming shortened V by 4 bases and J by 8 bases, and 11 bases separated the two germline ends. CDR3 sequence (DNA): TGTGCCAGCAGTGTGGGGGTTGAAGGCTACACCTTC. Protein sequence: CASSVGVEGYTF.

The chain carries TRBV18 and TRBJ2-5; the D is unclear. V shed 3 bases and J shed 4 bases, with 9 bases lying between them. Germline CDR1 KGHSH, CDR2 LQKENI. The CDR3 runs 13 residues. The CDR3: CASSPPSRETQYF. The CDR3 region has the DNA TGTGCCAGCTCACCCCCGTCGCGAGAGACCCAGTACTTC.

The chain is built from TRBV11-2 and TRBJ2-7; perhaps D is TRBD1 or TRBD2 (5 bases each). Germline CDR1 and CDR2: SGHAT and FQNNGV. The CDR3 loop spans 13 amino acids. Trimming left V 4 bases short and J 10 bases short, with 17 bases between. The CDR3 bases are TGTGCCAGCAGCTCTCCGGGACGTAATACCCAGTACTTC. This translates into CASSSPGRNTQYF.

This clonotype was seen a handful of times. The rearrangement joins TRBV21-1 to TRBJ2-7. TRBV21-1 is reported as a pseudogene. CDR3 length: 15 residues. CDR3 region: CASSKVGSPTYEQYF. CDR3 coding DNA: TGTGCCAGCAGCAAAGTTGGCAGCCCAACCTACGAGCAGTACTTC.

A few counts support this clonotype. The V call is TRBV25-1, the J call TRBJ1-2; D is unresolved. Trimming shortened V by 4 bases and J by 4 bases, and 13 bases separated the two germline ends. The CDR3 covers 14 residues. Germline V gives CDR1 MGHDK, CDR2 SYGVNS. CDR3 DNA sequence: TGTGCCAGCAGTGGAAGTAGGTCTCTCTATGGCTACACCTTC. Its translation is CASSGSRSLYGYTF.

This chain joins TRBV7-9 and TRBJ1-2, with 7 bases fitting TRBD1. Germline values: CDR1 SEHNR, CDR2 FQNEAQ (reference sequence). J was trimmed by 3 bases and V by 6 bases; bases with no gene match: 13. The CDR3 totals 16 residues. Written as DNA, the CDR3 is TGTGCCAGCAGTTGGGGAGGGACAGAAATAGACTATGGCTACACCTTC. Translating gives CASSWGGTEIDYGYTF.

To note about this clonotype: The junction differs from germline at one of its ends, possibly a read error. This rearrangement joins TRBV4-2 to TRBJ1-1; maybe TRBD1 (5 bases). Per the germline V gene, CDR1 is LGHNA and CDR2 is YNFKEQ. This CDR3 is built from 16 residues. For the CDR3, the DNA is TGTGCCAGCAGCCCCGCGGGGGACGTCACGGACACTGGAGCTTTCTTT. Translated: CASSPAGDVTDTGAFF.

The CDR3 here is CSARGGLAGLYNEQFF. CDR3 nucleotide sequence: TGCAGTGCTAGAGGAGGACTAGCGGGTCTCTACAATGAGCAGTTCTTC. This rearrangement joins TRBV20-1 to TRBJ2-1; 11 nucleotides line up with TRBD2. V dropped 1 base and J dropped 3; count of bases not matched to a gene: 5. CDR3 length equals 16 residues. CDR1 and CDR2 from the germline V gene are DFQATT and SNEGSKA (reference sequence).

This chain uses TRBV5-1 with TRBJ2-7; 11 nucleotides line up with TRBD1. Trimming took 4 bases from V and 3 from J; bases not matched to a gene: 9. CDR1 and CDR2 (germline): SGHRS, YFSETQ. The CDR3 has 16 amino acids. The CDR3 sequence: CASSDPRGTGGYEQYF. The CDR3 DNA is TGCGCCAGCAGCGATCCGCGCGGGACAGGGGGCTACGAGCAGTACTTC.

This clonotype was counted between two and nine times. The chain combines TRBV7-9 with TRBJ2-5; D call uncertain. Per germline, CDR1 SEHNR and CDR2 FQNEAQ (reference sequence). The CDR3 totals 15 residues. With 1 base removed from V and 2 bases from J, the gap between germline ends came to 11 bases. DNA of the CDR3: TGTGCCAGCAGCTTAGACGGCGCAGAGCAAGAGACCCAGTACTTC. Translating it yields CASSLDGAEQETQYF.

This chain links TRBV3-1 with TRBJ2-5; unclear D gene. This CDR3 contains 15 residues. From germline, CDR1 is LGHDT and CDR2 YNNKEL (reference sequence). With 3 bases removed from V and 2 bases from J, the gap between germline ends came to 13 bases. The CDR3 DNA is TGTGCCAGCAGCCAGGGTCCAGGTCAGCAAGAGACCCAGTACTTC. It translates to CASSQGPGQQETQYF.

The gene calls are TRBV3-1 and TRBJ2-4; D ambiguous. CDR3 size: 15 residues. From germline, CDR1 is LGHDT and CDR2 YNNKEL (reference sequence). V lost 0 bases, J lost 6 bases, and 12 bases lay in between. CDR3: CASSQDGVNGNIQYF. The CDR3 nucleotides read TGTGCCAGCAGCCAAGACGGAGTTAACGGAAACATTCAGTACTTC. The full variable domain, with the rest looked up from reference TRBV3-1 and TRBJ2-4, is DTAVSQTPKYLVTQMGNDKSIKCEQNLGHDTMYWYKQDSKKFLKIMFSYNNKELIINETVPNRFSPKSPDKAHLNLHINSLELGDSAVYFCASSQDGVNGNIQYFGAGTRLSVL.

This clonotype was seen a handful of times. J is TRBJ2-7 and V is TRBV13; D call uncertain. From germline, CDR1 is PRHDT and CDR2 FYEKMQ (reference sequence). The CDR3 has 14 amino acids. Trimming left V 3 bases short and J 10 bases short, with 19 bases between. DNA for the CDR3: TGTGCCAGCAGCTTGAGTCCACCCCGGCGGTCCCAGTACTTC. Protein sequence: CASSLSPPRRSQYF.

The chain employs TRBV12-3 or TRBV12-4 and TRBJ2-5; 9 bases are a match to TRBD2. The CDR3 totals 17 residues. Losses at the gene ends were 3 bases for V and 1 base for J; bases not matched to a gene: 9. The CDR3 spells CASSFGAGGPAQETQYF. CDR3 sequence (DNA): TGTGCCAGCAGTTTTGGTGCGGGGGGGCCCGCCCAAGAGACCCAGTACTTC.

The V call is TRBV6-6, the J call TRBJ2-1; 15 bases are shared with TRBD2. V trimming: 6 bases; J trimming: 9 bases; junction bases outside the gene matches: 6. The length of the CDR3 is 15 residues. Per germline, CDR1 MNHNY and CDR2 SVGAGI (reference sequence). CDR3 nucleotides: TGTGCCAGCAGAACCCGGACTAGCGGGGGGGCTGAGCAGTTCTTC. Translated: CASRTRTSGGAEQFF.

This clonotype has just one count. CDR3 sequence: CASSLVGQESVYGYTF. The CDR3 bases are TGCGCCAGCAGCTTGGTGGGACAGGAGAGCGTCTATGGCTACACCTTC. This rearrangement joins TRBV5-1 to TRBJ1-2; TRBD1 matches 8 bases. V shed 0 bases and J 4 bases; nucleotides not matched to a gene: 8. The V gene's germline CDR1 is SGHRS and CDR2 YFSETQ. This CDR3 spans 16 amino acids.

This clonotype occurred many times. The CDR3 loop is CSVEVLQGRNTEAFF. The CDR3 nucleotides read TGCAGCGTTGAAGTTCTACAGGGGAGAAACACTGAAGCTTTCTTT. V gene TRBV29-1 combines with J gene TRBJ1-1; 7 bases are shared with TRBD1. V lost 1 base, J lost 2 bases, and 7 bases stayed unmatched. The CDR3 spans 15 residues. Germline V CDR1 and CDR2: SQVTM, ANQGSEA.

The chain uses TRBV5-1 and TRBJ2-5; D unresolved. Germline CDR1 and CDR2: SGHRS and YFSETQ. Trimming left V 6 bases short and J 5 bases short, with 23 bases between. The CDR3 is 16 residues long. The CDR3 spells CASNLRVGPGRETQYF. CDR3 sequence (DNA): TGCGCCAGCAACCTCCGGGTAGGGCCGGGCAGGGAGACCCAGTACTTC.

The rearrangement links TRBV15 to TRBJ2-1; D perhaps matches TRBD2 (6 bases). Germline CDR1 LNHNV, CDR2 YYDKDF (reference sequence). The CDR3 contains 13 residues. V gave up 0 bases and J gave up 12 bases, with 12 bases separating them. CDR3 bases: TGTGCCACCAGCAGAGATCGGACTATCCGGCAGTTCTTC. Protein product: CATSRDRTIRQFF.

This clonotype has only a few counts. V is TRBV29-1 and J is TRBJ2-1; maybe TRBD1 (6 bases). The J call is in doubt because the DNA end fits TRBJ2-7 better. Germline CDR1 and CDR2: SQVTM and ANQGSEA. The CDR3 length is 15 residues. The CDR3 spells CSGGSRQVSYNEQYF. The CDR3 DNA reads TGCAGCGGAGGGTCCCGACAGGTGTCCTACAATGAGCAGTACTTC.

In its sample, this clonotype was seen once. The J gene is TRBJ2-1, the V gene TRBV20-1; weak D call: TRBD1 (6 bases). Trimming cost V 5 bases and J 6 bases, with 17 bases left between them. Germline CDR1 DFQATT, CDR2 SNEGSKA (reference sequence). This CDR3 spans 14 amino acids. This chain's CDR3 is CSALDRQWGNEQFF. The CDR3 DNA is TGCAGTGCTCTCGACAGGCAGTGGGGCAATGAGCAGTTCTTC.

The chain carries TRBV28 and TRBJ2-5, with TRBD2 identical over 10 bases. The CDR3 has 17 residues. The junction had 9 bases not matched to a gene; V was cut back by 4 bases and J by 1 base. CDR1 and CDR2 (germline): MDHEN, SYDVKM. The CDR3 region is CASSSAGAGGPQETQYF. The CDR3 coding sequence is TGTGCCAGCAGTTCAGCTGGAGCGGGGGGGCCCCAAGAGACCCAGTACTTC.

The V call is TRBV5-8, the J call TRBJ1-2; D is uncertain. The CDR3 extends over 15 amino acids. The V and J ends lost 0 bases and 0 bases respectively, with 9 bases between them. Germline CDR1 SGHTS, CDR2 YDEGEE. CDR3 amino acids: CASSLGHPANYGYTF. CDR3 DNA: TGTGCCAGCAGCTTGGGACACCCAGCTAACTATGGCTACACCTTC.

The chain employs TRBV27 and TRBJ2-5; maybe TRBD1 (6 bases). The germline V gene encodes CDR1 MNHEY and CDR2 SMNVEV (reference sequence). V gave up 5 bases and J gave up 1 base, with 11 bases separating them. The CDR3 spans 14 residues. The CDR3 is CASSLRGFQETQYF. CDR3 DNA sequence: TGTGCCAGCAGTCTGAGGGGGTTCCAAGAGACCCAGTACTTC.

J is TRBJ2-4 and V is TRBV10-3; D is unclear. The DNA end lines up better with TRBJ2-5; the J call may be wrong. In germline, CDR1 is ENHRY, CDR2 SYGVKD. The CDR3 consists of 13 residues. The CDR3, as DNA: TGTGCCATCACGGCTAGACCACAAGAGACCCAGTACTTC. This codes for CAITARPQETQYF.